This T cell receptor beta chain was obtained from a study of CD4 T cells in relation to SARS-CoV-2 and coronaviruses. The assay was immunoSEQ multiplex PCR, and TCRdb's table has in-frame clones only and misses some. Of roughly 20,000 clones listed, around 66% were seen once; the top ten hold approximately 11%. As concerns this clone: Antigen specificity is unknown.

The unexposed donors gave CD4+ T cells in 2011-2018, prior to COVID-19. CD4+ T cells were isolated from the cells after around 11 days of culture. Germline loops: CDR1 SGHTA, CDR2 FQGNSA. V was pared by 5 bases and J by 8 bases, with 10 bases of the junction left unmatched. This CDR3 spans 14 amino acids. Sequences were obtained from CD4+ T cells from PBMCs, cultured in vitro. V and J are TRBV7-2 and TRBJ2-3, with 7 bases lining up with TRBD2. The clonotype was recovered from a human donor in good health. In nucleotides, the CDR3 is TGTGCCAGCAGCACCTGGGGGGGAGAGGGTACGCAGTATTTT. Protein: CASSTWGGEGTQYF.